These 6 T cell receptor beta chains came from one sample sequenced in a study of CD8 T cells in ankylosing spondylitis. TCRdb used MiXCR to reprocess the 5' RACE reads, holding one entry per CDR3 protein. This table holds 7,500 to 10,000 distinct CDR3 sequences, around 6% found once. Sequenced input: blood, either unsorted or a sorted T cell fraction (not recorded which). These TCRs come from a female donor with ankylosing spondylitis or in good health (not recorded which).

In this sample, this clonotype turned up many times. This chain connects TRBV9 to TRBJ2-7; D not certain. Trimming stripped 4 bases from V and 5 bases from J, with 19 bases between. Germline assignment: CDR1 SGDLS and CDR2 YYNGEE. This CDR3 has 15 amino acids. The DNA for the CDR3 is TGTGCCAGCAGCAAACAAGGACGGCCCCGGAACGAGCAGTACTTC. It encodes CASSKQGRPRNEQYF.

This clonotype was found many times. J is TRBJ2-3 and V is TRBV9; 7 bases are shared with TRBD2. There are 14 residues in the CDR3. J gave up 0 bases and V 6 bases, and 4 bases lay outside the gene matches. Per the germline V gene, CDR1 is SGDLS and CDR2 is YYNGEE. In nucleotides, the CDR3 is TGTGCCAGCAACGGGGGGACTAGCACAGATACGCAGTATTTT. It codes for CASNGGTSTDTQYF.

This clonotype was counted between two and nine times. V and J are TRBV9 and TRBJ1-1, with 9 bases identical to TRBD1. The junction had 5 bases not matched to a gene; V was cut back by 1 base and J by 4 bases. CDR1 and CDR2 (germline): SGDLS, YYNGEE. The CDR3 sequence is 15 residues long. Here the CDR3 reads CASSVSGTGFTEAFF. DNA of the CDR3: TGTGCCAGCAGCGTATCCGGGACAGGGTTCACTGAAGCTTTCTTT.

In its sample, this clonotype is medium-sized. V gene TRBV9 combines with J gene TRBJ1-1; D not resolved. Deletions cut 1 base from V and 3 bases from J, with 19 bases between. Germline values: CDR1 SGDLS, CDR2 YYNGEE. The CDR3 spans 17 residues. The CDR3 nucleotides read TGTGCCAGCAGCGTACGACCCGAGCCGCTACCCGACACTGAAGCTTTCTTT. It is translated as CASSVRPEPLPDTEAFF.

This clonotype was seen ten or more times. V usage is TRBV9 and J usage is TRBJ2-3; TRBD2 might be the D (7 bases). Trimming pared 4 bases from V and 3 bases from J, leaving 12 bases between. The germline gives CDR1 SGDLS, CDR2 YYNGEE. This CDR3 is built from 14 residues. This CDR3 is CASSPEGGTDTQYF. Written as DNA, the CDR3 is TGTGCCAGCAGCCCAGAGGGGGGGACAGATACGCAGTATTTT.

This clonotype has only a few counts. The chain has TRBV9 and TRBJ1-6, with D possibly being TRBD1 (5 bases). This CDR3 has 14 amino acids. Germline V gene lookup returns CDR1 SGDLS and CDR2 YYNGEE. Trimming stripped 4 bases from V and 11 bases from J, with 16 bases between. Here the CDR3 DNA reads TGTGCCAGCAGCACCAATGCAGGGTTGCCACCCCTCCACTTT. Its protein product is CASSTNAGLPPLHF.